A selection of T cell receptor beta chains follows, all from one sample in a study of CD8 T cells in ankylosing spondylitis. TCRdb fed the 5' RACE reads into MiXCR, producing one record per CDR3 protein. The sample lists 200,000 to 300,000 distinct CDR3 sequences, 7.5% to 9% occurring once. The sequenced sample consisted of blood, either unsorted or a sorted T cell fraction (not recorded which). These receptors all come from a male donor with ankylosing spondylitis or in good health (not recorded which). Both conserved end residues are part of each CDR3. Fields, in order: CDR3 DNA, CDR3 protein, CDR3 length, J gene, V gene, clone size, D gene. D genes are given only for firm matches. Clone size is not always given. Where it is, it says once, few, many or a class for expanded clones.

cdr3_nt: TGTGCCAGCAGTTTATATTCTAGCACAGATACGCAGTATTTT; cdr3_aa: CASSLYSSTDTQYF; cdr3_length: 14; j_call: TRBJ2-3; v_call: TRBV25-1; clone_size: many; d_call: -
cdr3_nt: TGCGCCAGCAGCTTGGGGAGGTACGATGAAAAACTGTTTTTT; cdr3_aa: CASSLGRYDEKLFF; cdr3_length: 14; j_call: TRBJ1-4; v_call: TRBV5-1; clone_size: many; d_call: -
cdr3_nt: TGTGCCAGCAGCCCAAGCTTTGATTCACCCCTCCACTTT; cdr3_aa: CASSPSFDSPLHF; cdr3_length: 13; j_call: TRBJ1-6; v_call: TRBV7-2; clone_size: few; d_call: -
cdr3_nt: TGTGCCAGCAGTTTAGTCAGCGGGAGAACCGATCGCTACGATGAGCAGTTCTTC; cdr3_aa: CASSLVSGRTDRYDEQFF; cdr3_length: 18; j_call: TRBJ2-1; v_call: TRBV12-3/TRBV12-4; clone_size: many; d_call: TRBD2
cdr3_nt: TGCAGTGCTATGTCCGGGACAGGGGGCTCCTACGAGCAGTACTTC; cdr3_aa: CSAMSGTGGSYEQYF; cdr3_length: 15; j_call: TRBJ2-7; v_call: TRBV20-1; clone_size: many; d_call: TRBD1
cdr3_nt: TGCGCCAGCAGCGGACTAGCGGGGGTTGGAGAAGAGCAGTACTTC; cdr3_aa: CASSGLAGVGEEQYF; cdr3_length: 15; j_call: TRBJ2-7; v_call: TRBV5-1; clone_size: many; d_call: TRBD2
cdr3_nt: TGTGCCAGCAGTTTAGCGGGGGGGGGGGCATCTGAAGCTTTCTTT; cdr3_aa: CASSLAGGGASEAFF; cdr3_length: 15; j_call: TRBJ1-1; v_call: TRBV12-3/TRBV12-4; clone_size: -; d_call: -
cdr3_nt: TGTGCCAGCAGCAGCTTCCCCGGGACTAGCGGGACAGATACGCAGTATTTT; cdr3_aa: CASSSFPGTSGTDTQYF; cdr3_length: 17; j_call: TRBJ2-3; v_call: TRBV3-1; clone_size: many; d_call: TRBD2
cdr3_nt: TGTGCCATCACCCAGACCGGGGAGCTGTTTTTT; cdr3_aa: CAITQTGELFF; cdr3_length: 11; j_call: TRBJ2-2; v_call: TRBV10-3; clone_size: many; d_call: -
cdr3_nt: TGTGCCATCAGTCCAGCGGATCAGCCCCAGCATTTT; cdr3_aa: CAISPADQPQHF; cdr3_length: 12; j_call: TRBJ1-5; v_call: TRBV10-3; clone_size: few; d_call: -
cdr3_nt: TGTGCCAGCAGCTTATCGTGGCAGAACGAGCAGTACTTC; cdr3_aa: CASSLSWQNEQYF; cdr3_length: 13; j_call: TRBJ2-7; v_call: TRBV11-3; clone_size: many; d_call: -
cdr3_nt: TGTGCCAGCAGCCTCTGGACGGCTGGGGCCAACGTCCTGACTTTC; cdr3_aa: CASSLWTAGANVLTF; cdr3_length: 15; j_call: TRBJ2-6; v_call: TRBV9; clone_size: many; d_call: -
cdr3_nt: TGTGCCAGCAGCTTAGCGACTAGCGGGCCCTACGAGCAGTACTTC; cdr3_aa: CASSLATSGPYEQYF; cdr3_length: 15; j_call: TRBJ2-7; v_call: TRBV7-9; clone_size: many; d_call: TRBD2
cdr3_nt: TGCAGCCTCGTCCGCTACGAGCAGTACTTC; cdr3_aa: CSLVRYEQYF; cdr3_length: 10; j_call: TRBJ2-7; v_call: TRBV29-1; clone_size: many; d_call: -
cdr3_nt: TGTGCCAGCAGCCCCCGGGACAGCAGCACAGATACGCAGTATTTT; cdr3_aa: CASSPRDSSTDTQYF; cdr3_length: 15; j_call: TRBJ2-3; v_call: TRBV7-2; clone_size: -; d_call: TRBD1
cdr3_nt: TGTGCCAGCAACGCTCCTGACAGGGCTGGAAACACCATATATTTT; cdr3_aa: CASNAPDRAGNTIYF; cdr3_length: 15; j_call: TRBJ1-3; v_call: TRBV12-3/TRBV12-4; clone_size: many; d_call: TRBD1
cdr3_nt: TGTGCCAGCAGCCAAGAAGCAGGCCGCGTTAACTATGGCTACACCTTC; cdr3_aa: CASSQEAGRVNYGYTF; cdr3_length: 16; j_call: TRBJ1-2; v_call: TRBV4-2; clone_size: -; d_call: -
cdr3_nt: TGTGCCAGCAGCTTATCTTTCCAGGTTCAGTACTTC; cdr3_aa: CASSLSFQVQYF; cdr3_length: 12; j_call: TRBJ2-4; v_call: TRBV7-2; clone_size: many; d_call: -
cdr3_nt: TGTGCCATCAGCCCGACTAGCGGGAAACACACCGGGGAGCTGTTTTTT; cdr3_aa: CAISPTSGKHTGELFF; cdr3_length: 16; j_call: TRBJ2-2; v_call: TRBV10-3; clone_size: many; d_call: TRBD2
cdr3_nt: TGTGCCAGCAGCCAAGATAATGGGGGAAGCACAGATACGCAGTATTTT; cdr3_aa: CASSQDNGGSTDTQYF; cdr3_length: 16; j_call: TRBJ2-3; v_call: TRBV4-2; clone_size: many; d_call: -
cdr3_nt: TGTGCCAGCAGCGTAGTGGGGGGGGAGAACAATGAGCAGTTCTTC; cdr3_aa: CASSVVGGENNEQFF; cdr3_length: 15; j_call: TRBJ2-1; v_call: TRBV9; clone_size: many; d_call: TRBD2
cdr3_nt: TGTGCCAGCAGCTTCCCACAGGGGGTGTATGGCTACACCTTC; cdr3_aa: CASSFPQGVYGYTF; cdr3_length: 14; j_call: TRBJ1-2; v_call: TRBV7-9; clone_size: many; d_call: TRBD1
cdr3_nt: TGTGCCAGCAGCTTAGCGGGTTGGGGCGGTGGTGGAACAGATACGCAGTATTTT; cdr3_aa: CASSLAGWGGGGTDTQYF; cdr3_length: 18; j_call: TRBJ2-3; v_call: TRBV7-2; clone_size: many; d_call: -
cdr3_nt: TGTGCCAGCAGGCCTCGACTAGCCGGTAATGAGCAGTTCTTC; cdr3_aa: CASRPRLAGNEQFF; cdr3_length: 14; j_call: TRBJ2-1; v_call: TRBV5-5; clone_size: many; d_call: TRBD2
cdr3_nt: TGTGCCAGCAGCTTCAGACAGGGGGCGGCAGATACGCAGTATTTT; cdr3_aa: CASSFRQGAADTQYF; cdr3_length: 15; j_call: TRBJ2-3; v_call: TRBV7-9; clone_size: many; d_call: TRBD1
cdr3_nt: TGTGCCAGTACCAGGGTAGGCCACGAGCAGTACTTC; cdr3_aa: CASTRVGHEQYF; cdr3_length: 12; j_call: TRBJ2-7; v_call: TRBV7-9; clone_size: few; d_call: -
cdr3_nt: TGCGCCAGCAGCTCGGGACAGGGTTCCTACGAGCAGTACTTC; cdr3_aa: CASSSGQGSYEQYF; cdr3_length: 14; j_call: TRBJ2-7; v_call: TRBV5-1; clone_size: many; d_call: TRBD1
cdr3_nt: TGTGCTAGCAGCCCCATTCTTGGGCTGAGCTCCTACGAGCAGTACTTC; cdr3_aa: CASSPILGLSSYEQYF; cdr3_length: 16; j_call: TRBJ2-7; v_call: TRBV7-7; clone_size: -; d_call: -
cdr3_nt: TGTGCCAGCAGCTTAGATTCCAGTCAGCCCCAGCATTTT; cdr3_aa: CASSLDSSQPQHF; cdr3_length: 13; j_call: TRBJ1-5; v_call: TRBV7-9; clone_size: many; d_call: -
cdr3_nt: TGTGCCAGTAGTTTCGGGACTTTTGAAGATACGCAGTATTTT; cdr3_aa: CASSFGTFEDTQYF; cdr3_length: 14; j_call: TRBJ2-3; v_call: TRBV19; clone_size: many; d_call: -
cdr3_nt: TGTGCCACTTCTCCCCGGGAAAACTTAGATACGCAGTATTTT; cdr3_aa: CATSPRENLDTQYF; cdr3_length: 14; j_call: TRBJ2-3; v_call: TRBV24-1; clone_size: many; d_call: -
cdr3_nt: TGTGCCAGCAGTGCCTGGACAGGAAATGAGCAGTTCTTC; cdr3_aa: CASSAWTGNEQFF; cdr3_length: 13; j_call: TRBJ2-1; v_call: TRBV25-1; clone_size: many; d_call: TRBD1
cdr3_nt: TGCAGTGCTGCACAGGGGGCGCTCATAGAAAAACTGTTTTTT; cdr3_aa: CSAAQGALIEKLFF; cdr3_length: 14; j_call: TRBJ1-4; v_call: TRBV20-1; clone_size: many; d_call: TRBD1
cdr3_nt: TGTGCCAGCAGACCCGGGACAGCCTATGGCTACACCTTC; cdr3_aa: CASRPGTAYGYTF; cdr3_length: 13; j_call: TRBJ1-2; v_call: TRBV6-2/TRBV6-3; clone_size: -; d_call: TRBD1
cdr3_nt: TGCAGTGCTACCGGGCTAGCGGGTGGCTTAAGGGGCACAGATACGCAGTATTTT; cdr3_aa: CSATGLAGGLRGTDTQYF; cdr3_length: 18; j_call: TRBJ2-3; v_call: TRBV20-1; clone_size: many; d_call: TRBD2
cdr3_nt: TGCGCCAGCAGCCAAGAAGGAGCTAGCGGCCAAGATGAGCAGTTCTTC; cdr3_aa: CASSQEGASGQDEQFF; cdr3_length: 16; j_call: TRBJ2-1; v_call: TRBV4-1; clone_size: many; d_call: TRBD2
cdr3_nt: TGTGCCAGCAGCCGCCGACGGAACACTGAAGCTTTCTTT; cdr3_aa: CASSRRRNTEAFF; cdr3_length: 13; j_call: TRBJ1-1; v_call: TRBV11-1; clone_size: many; d_call: -
cdr3_nt: TGTGCCATCAGTGAGTCGACAGTCTTCTCTGGAAACACCATATATTTT; cdr3_aa: CAISESTVFSGNTIYF; cdr3_length: 16; j_call: TRBJ1-3; v_call: TRBV10-3; clone_size: many; d_call: -
cdr3_nt: TGCGCCAGCAGCTTGTGGACTAGCGGGGGGTCTCAAGATACGCAGTATTTT; cdr3_aa: CASSLWTSGGSQDTQYF; cdr3_length: 17; j_call: TRBJ2-3; v_call: TRBV5-1; clone_size: -; d_call: TRBD2
cdr3_nt: TGTGCCAGCAGCGGGGGACTAAACGATGAGCAGTTCTTC; cdr3_aa: CASSGGLNDEQFF; cdr3_length: 13; j_call: TRBJ2-1; v_call: TRBV7-3; clone_size: few; d_call: TRBD2
cdr3_nt: TGTGCCACCGCCTTAGCGGGAGAGAGAGATACGCAGTATTTT; cdr3_aa: CATALAGERDTQYF; cdr3_length: 14; j_call: TRBJ2-3; v_call: TRBV7-8; clone_size: many; d_call: TRBD2
cdr3_nt: TGTGCCAGCTCACCTTCGACAGGGACAGAGTACTATGGCTACACCTTC; cdr3_aa: CASSPSTGTEYYGYTF; cdr3_length: 16; j_call: TRBJ1-2; v_call: TRBV18; clone_size: -; d_call: TRBD1
cdr3_nt: TGTGCCAGCAGCACACTCACGACTAGCGGGAGGCACGATGAGCAGTTCTTC; cdr3_aa: CASSTLTTSGRHDEQFF; cdr3_length: 17; j_call: TRBJ2-1; v_call: TRBV7-2; clone_size: many; d_call: TRBD2
cdr3_nt: TGTGCCAGCAGCCCCTCCAGGGGGGCTGAGCAGTTCTTC; cdr3_aa: CASSPSRGAEQFF; cdr3_length: 13; j_call: TRBJ2-1; v_call: TRBV11-2; clone_size: many; d_call: -
cdr3_nt: TGTGCCAGCTCACCCCTCCGGGACAGGGGTAATGAAAAACTGTTTTTT; cdr3_aa: CASSPLRDRGNEKLFF; cdr3_length: 16; j_call: TRBJ1-4; v_call: TRBV18; clone_size: many; d_call: TRBD1
cdr3_nt: TGTGCCAGCAGTCCTGCCCGAGACTCTCACTACAATGAGCAGTTCTTC; cdr3_aa: CASSPARDSHYNEQFF; cdr3_length: 16; j_call: TRBJ2-1; v_call: TRBV27; clone_size: many; d_call: -
cdr3_nt: TGTGCCAGCAGTCTACCAACAGATACGCATTATTTT; cdr3_aa: CASSLPTDTHYF; cdr3_length: 12; j_call: TRBJ2-3; v_call: TRBV12-3/TRBV12-4; clone_size: once; d_call: -
cdr3_nt: TGTGCCAGCAGTCGACAGGGGGGATATCAGCCCCAGCATTTT; cdr3_aa: CASSRQGGYQPQHF; cdr3_length: 14; j_call: TRBJ1-5; v_call: TRBV28; clone_size: -; d_call: TRBD1
cdr3_nt: TGTGCCAGCAGCTTAGATCCAGGGACAGGACATTCACCCCTCCACTTT; cdr3_aa: CASSLDPGTGHSPLHF; cdr3_length: 16; j_call: TRBJ1-6; v_call: TRBV7-2; clone_size: -; d_call: TRBD1
cdr3_nt: TGCAGTGCTAGACATGACAGGGCTGAAGCTTTCTTT; cdr3_aa: CSARHDRAEAFF; cdr3_length: 12; j_call: TRBJ1-1; v_call: TRBV20-1; clone_size: -; d_call: TRBD1
cdr3_nt: TGTGCCATCAGTAAAGACAGGGACAATCAGCCCCAGCATTTT; cdr3_aa: CAISKDRDNQPQHF; cdr3_length: 14; j_call: TRBJ1-5; v_call: TRBV10-3; clone_size: many; d_call: TRBD1
cdr3_nt: TGCGCCAGCAGCCAACAGGGAGGCAAGGCCTACGAGCAGTACTTC; cdr3_aa: CASSQQGGKAYEQYF; cdr3_length: 15; j_call: TRBJ2-7; v_call: TRBV5-1; clone_size: few; d_call: -
cdr3_nt: TGTGCCAGCAGGCCGGGACAGGGGGTACAGCCCCAGCATTTT; cdr3_aa: CASRPGQGVQPQHF; cdr3_length: 14; j_call: TRBJ1-5; v_call: TRBV6-1; clone_size: few; d_call: TRBD1
cdr3_nt: TGCAGTGCTAGGACAGCTGGGGCTGAAAAACTGTTTTTT; cdr3_aa: CSARTAGAEKLFF; cdr3_length: 13; j_call: TRBJ1-4; v_call: TRBV20-1; clone_size: many; d_call: -
cdr3_nt: TGTGCCAGCAGCTCCAAGAGAACAGGGGCTAGGGGTCAGCCCCAGCATTTT; cdr3_aa: CASSSKRTGARGQPQHF; cdr3_length: 17; j_call: TRBJ1-5; v_call: TRBV5-6; clone_size: many; d_call: TRBD1
cdr3_nt: TGCAGCGTCGCCAGTTGGAACACTGAAGCTTTCTTT; cdr3_aa: CSVASWNTEAFF; cdr3_length: 12; j_call: TRBJ1-1; v_call: TRBV29-1; clone_size: many; d_call: -
cdr3_nt: TGCAGTGCTAGAAGCAAGGGGACTAACTATGGCTACACCTTC; cdr3_aa: CSARSKGTNYGYTF; cdr3_length: 14; j_call: TRBJ1-2; v_call: TRBV20-1; clone_size: many; d_call: -